The present TCR beta chain was sequenced within a study of T cells after yellow fever vaccination. MiXCR, applied by TCRdb to the 5' RACE reads, yields one record per CDR3 protein. The sample lists roughly 110,000 distinct CDR3 sequences, under 9% occurring once. Regarding the study as a whole: The booster response re-showed most primary clones: around 96% CD4, almost 90% CD8. The study found a weaker secondary response that peaked faster, day 5 versus 15. Repertoires sorted by FACS could include abundant clonotypes that are contaminants from the bulk population.

Trimming removed 5 bases at V and 4 bases at J, with 17 bases between. CDR1 and CDR2 (germline): DFQATT, SNEGSKA (reference sequence). The CDR3 has 14 amino acids. This clonotype was seen ten or more times. Its target is not known. The source is a young man who received the YFV17D yellow fever vaccine. Here the sequenced sample was CD8+ T cells sorted from PBMCs, taken 45 days after the yellow fever booster vaccination. The chain is built from TRBV20-1 and TRBJ1-1; D is uncertain. The CDR3, as DNA: TGCAGTGCTCCAGAAGGGAGAGGAATCACTGAAGCTTTCTTT. Translated, it gives CSAPEGRGITEAFF.